This TCR beta chain is drawn from a study of OX40 agonist ivuxolimab in advanced cancers. Background on the study: From roughly 23 to 90 years was the age range, with a mean of around 56 years, and nearly 85% were male. The study, taken as a whole, reports: Among the least clonally expanded were partial responders at 0.1-3.0 mg/kg. The antigen specificity of the peripheral T cells (those that were expanded) was not determined. There were, on average, more expanded clones in CD8+ T cells than in CD4+.

Trimming at V came to 1 base and at J to 0 bases, leaving 5 bases not matched to a gene. The CDR3 contains 17 residues. Germline CDR1 is SGHTA and CDR2 is FQGTGA. A word on this clone: Its target is unknown.

Profiling relied on immunoSEQ multiplex PCR, and the TCRdb table lists in-frame clones only, not all of them. The table includes 85,000 to 100,000 clones, about 85% detected once. Here the sequenced sample was CD4+ or CD8+ T cells sorted from blood, taken in a trial of the OX40 agonist ivuxolimab. This TCR came from an adult with an advanced solid tumor such as melanoma, head and neck, liver or kidney cancer. The chain carries TRBV7-3 and TRBJ2-3; 9 bases fit TRBD2. The CDR3 nucleotides are TGTGCCAGCAGCTTAAGAGTAGCGGGGGAGAGCACAGATACGCAGTATTTT. This codes for CASSLRVAGESTDTQYF.